Below are 10 T cell receptor beta chains sequenced from a single sample in a study of beta chain features in type 1 diabetes. Study-wide results and caveats: Within each of all four CD4+ subsets, Type 1 diabetes patients had TCRB CDR3s that were moderately but significantly shorter.

The study reverse transcribed the entire isolated RNA, so it sequenced expressed TCRB transcripts. Sequencing was performed with immunoSEQ multiplex PCR; in TCRdb, only in-frame clones are kept and a portion is missing. The data contain 600,000 to 700,000 clones, roughly 12% of them seen just once; the ten biggest clones take up over 0.1%. These TCRs' antigens remain unknown. The sample consisted of naive CD4+ T cells from blood. The source of these receptors is a man aged 25-40 years with type 1 diabetes.

This chain joins TRBV10-3 and TRBJ2-2, with 8 bases aligning to TRBD1. With 6 bases clipped from V and 6 bases from J, the junction kept 3 bases outside the gene matches. The CDR3 length is 13 residues. Per germline, CDR1 ENHRY and CDR2 SYGVKD. In DNA, the CDR3 is TGTGCCATCAGGGACAGGGAGGCCGGGGAGCTGTTTTTT. It yields the protein CAIRDREAGELFF.

This clone turned up a few times. The chain recombines TRBV6-5 with TRBJ2-1; D remains unclear. Germline loops: CDR1 MNHEY, CDR2 SVGAGI. The CDR3 loop spans 14 amino acids. The V and J ends lost 0 bases and 3 bases respectively, with 6 bases between them. The CDR3 spells CASSYSDGYNEQFF. CDR3 DNA sequence: TGTGCCAGCAGTTACTCGGACGGCTACAATGAGCAGTTCTTC.

The chain is built from TRBV2 and TRBJ1-6; a weak D match, TRBD1 (6 bases). Germline V CDR1 and CDR2: SNHLY, FYNNEI. This CDR3 comprises 14 residues. The V end was cut by 8 bases, the J end by 5 bases, with 13 bases between. CDR3 sequence (DNA): TGTGCCAGCCAATCGGACAGTCATAATTCACCCCTCCACTTT. It yields the protein CASQSDSHNSPLHF. The variable domain in full, completed from reference TRBV2 and TRBJ1-6, reads EPEVTQTPSHQVTQMGQEVILRCVPISNHLYFYWYRQILGQKVEFLVSFYNNEISEKSEIFDDQFSVERPDGSNFTLKIRSTKLEDSAMYFCASQSDSHNSPLHFGNGTRLTVT.

The chain combines TRBV19 with TRBJ2-7, with D possibly TRBD2 on 6 matching bases. Germline CDR1 is LNHDA and CDR2 is SQIVND (reference sequence). The CDR3 is 15 amino acids. Trimming shortened V by 4 bases and J by 3 bases, and 16 bases separated the two germline ends. The CDR3 DNA reads as TGTGCCAGTAGTAATGGGGACTGGAACTACTACGAGCAGTACTTC. As protein: CASSNGDWNYYEQYF.

V is TRBV2 and J is TRBJ2-3; D unresolved. Trimming stripped 1 base from V and 4 bases from J, with 9 bases between. Germline loops: CDR1 SNHLY, CDR2 FYNNEI. The CDR3 runs to 14 residues. The CDR3 DNA follows: TGTGCCAGCAGTGAAGAAGTTTTCGCAGATACGCAGTATTTT. It encodes CASSEEVFADTQYF.

The genes are TRBV29-1 and TRBJ1-4; tentative D call: TRBD1 (6 bases). V gave up 5 bases and J gave up 5 bases, with 12 bases separating them. The CDR3 totals 13 residues. Germline loops: CDR1 SQVTM, CDR2 ANQGSEA. The CDR3 DNA follows: TGCAGCGTTCGGGGGCGCGGGAATGAAAAACTGTTTTTT. It translates to CSVRGRGNEKLFF. Together with reference TRBV29-1 and TRBJ1-4, the CDR3 gives the full variable domain: SAVISQKPSRDICQRGTSLTIQCQVDSQVTMMFWYRQQPGQSLTLIATANQGSEATYESGFVIDKFPISRPNLTFSTLTVSNMSPEDSSIYLCSVRGRGNEKLFFGSGTQLSVL.

This clone occurred a few times. This rearrangement joins TRBV28 to TRBJ1-6, with 9 bases lining up with TRBD1. V lost 5 bases to trimming and J lost 7 bases; unmatched junction nucleotides: 9. The CDR3 loop spans 16 amino acids. From germline, CDR1 is MDHEN and CDR2 SYDVKM. The CDR3 region is CASSPAGTGKNSPLHF. In nucleotides, the CDR3 is TGTGCCAGCAGTCCAGCCGGGACAGGGAAAAATTCACCCCTCCACTTT.

V and J are TRBV7-2 and TRBJ1-2; unclear D gene. In germline, CDR1 is SGHTA, CDR2 FQGNSA. CDR3 size: 12 residues. Between the trimmed V and J ends, which lost 1 base and 8 bases, there was a span of 8 bases. CDR3 sequence reads: CASSLGSRGYTF. In DNA form, the CDR3 reads TGTGCCAGCAGCTTAGGGTCAAGGGGCTACACCTTC.

The chain couples TRBV6-1 to TRBJ1-5; D is undetermined. This CDR3 has 14 amino acids. Germline assignment: CDR1 MNHNS and CDR2 SASEGT. V was cut by 2 bases and J by 4 bases, with 9 bases left in between. CDR3 region: CASSEYSTNQPQHF. The CDR3 region has the DNA TGTGCCAGCAGTGAATACAGTACGAATCAGCCCCAGCATTTT.

V usage is TRBV10-3 and J usage is TRBJ2-3; 9 bases are shared with TRBD1. The CDR3 contains 15 residues. Germline CDR1 reads ENHRY; CDR2 reads SYGVKD. The V and J ends lost 3 bases and 4 bases, in that order; junction bases with no gene match: 5. The CDR3 protein is CAISDWDRAPDTQYF. CDR3 coding DNA: TGTGCCATCAGTGATTGGGACAGGGCCCCAGATACGCAGTATTTT.